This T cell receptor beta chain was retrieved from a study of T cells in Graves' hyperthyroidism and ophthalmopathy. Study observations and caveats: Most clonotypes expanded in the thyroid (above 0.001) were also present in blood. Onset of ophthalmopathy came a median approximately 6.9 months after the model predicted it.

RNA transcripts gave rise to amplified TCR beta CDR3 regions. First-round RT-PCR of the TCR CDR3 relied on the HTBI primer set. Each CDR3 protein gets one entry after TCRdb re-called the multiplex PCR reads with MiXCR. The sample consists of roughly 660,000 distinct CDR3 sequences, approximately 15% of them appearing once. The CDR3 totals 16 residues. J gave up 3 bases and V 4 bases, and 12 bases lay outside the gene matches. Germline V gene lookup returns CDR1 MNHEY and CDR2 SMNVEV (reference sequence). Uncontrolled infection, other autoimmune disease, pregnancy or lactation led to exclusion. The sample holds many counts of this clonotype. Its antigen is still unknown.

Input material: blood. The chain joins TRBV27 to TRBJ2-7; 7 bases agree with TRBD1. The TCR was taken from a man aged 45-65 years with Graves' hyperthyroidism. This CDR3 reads CASSSLSQGPSYEQYF. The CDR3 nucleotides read TGTGCCAGCAGTTCCCTCTCACAGGGGCCAAGCTACGAGCAGTACTTC.